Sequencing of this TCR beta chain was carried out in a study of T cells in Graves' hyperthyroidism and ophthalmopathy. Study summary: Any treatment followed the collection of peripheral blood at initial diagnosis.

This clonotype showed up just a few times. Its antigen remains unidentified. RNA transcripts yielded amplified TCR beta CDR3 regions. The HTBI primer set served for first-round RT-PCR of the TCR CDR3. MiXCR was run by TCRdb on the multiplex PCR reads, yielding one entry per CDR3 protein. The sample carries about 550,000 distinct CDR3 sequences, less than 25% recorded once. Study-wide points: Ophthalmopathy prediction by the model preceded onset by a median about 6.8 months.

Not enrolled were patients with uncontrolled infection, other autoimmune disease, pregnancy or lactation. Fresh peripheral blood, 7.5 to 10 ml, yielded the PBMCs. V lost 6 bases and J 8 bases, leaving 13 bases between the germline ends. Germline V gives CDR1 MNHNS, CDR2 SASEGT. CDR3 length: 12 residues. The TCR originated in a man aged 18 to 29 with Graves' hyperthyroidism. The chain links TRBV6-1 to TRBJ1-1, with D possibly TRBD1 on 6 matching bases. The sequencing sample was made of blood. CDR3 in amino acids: CASRRGHFEAFF. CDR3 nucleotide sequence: TGTGCCAGCAGGCGGGGGCATTTCGAAGCTTTCTTT.